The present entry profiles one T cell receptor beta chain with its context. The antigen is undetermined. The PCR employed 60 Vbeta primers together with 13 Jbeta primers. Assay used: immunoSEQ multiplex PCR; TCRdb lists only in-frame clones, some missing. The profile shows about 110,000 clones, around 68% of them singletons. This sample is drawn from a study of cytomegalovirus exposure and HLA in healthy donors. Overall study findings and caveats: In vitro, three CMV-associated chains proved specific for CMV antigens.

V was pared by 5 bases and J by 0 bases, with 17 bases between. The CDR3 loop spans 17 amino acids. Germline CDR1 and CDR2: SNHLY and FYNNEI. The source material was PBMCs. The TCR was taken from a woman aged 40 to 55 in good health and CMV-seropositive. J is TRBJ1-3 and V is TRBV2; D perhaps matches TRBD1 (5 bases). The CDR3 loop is CASSRPTGDLSGNTIYF. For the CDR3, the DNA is TGTGCCAGCAGTCGTCCAACAGGCGATCTCTCTGGAAACACCATATATTTT.